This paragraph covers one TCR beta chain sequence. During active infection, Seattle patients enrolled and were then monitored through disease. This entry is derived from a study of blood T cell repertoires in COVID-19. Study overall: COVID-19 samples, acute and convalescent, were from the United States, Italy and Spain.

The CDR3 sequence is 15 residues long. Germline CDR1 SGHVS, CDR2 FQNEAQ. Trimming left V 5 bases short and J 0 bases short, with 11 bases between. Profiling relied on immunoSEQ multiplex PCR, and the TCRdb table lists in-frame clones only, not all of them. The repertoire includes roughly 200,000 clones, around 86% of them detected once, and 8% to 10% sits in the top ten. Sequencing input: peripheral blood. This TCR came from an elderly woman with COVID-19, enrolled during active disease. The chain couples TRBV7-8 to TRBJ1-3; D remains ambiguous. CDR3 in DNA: TGTGCCAGCAGCGAACGGGAAATCTCTGGAAACACCATATATTTT. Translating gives CASSEREISGNTIYF. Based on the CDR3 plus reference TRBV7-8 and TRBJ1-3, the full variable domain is GAGVSQSPRYKVAKRGQDVALRCDPISGHVSLFWYQQALGQGPEFLTYFQNEAQLDKSGLPSDRFFAERPEGSVSTLKIQRTQQEDSAVYLCASSEREISGNTIYFGEGSWLTVV.